The source of this T cell receptor (beta chain) is a study of blood T cell repertoires in COVID-19. Study information: Samples taken during acute and convalescent COVID-19 were collected in the United States, Italy and Spain. Nucleic acid was either cDNA or gDNA, and it came from T cells, B-cell-depleted T cells, or PBMCs.

Unmatched junction bases numbered 7, after V lost 1 base and J lost 7 bases. The CDR3 is made up of 16 amino acids. Germline V gives CDR1 SGHAT, CDR2 FQDESV (reference sequence). Authors' methods: The assay estimated nucleated cells by amplifying reference gene primers. The repertoire was sequenced with immunoSEQ multiplex PCR; TCRdb's copy has only in-frame clones and lacks some. V and J calls and clone size come straight from that table; D and trimming were deduced from the DNA. In the table there are over 65,000 clones, approximately 80% of which are singletons. V usage is TRBV11-1 and J usage is TRBJ1-6, with 7 nucleotides matching TRBD1. The sequencing sample was made of peripheral blood. The receptor was isolated from a man aged 80 or over with acute or convalescent COVID-19. CDR3 amino acids: CASSLGAGTANSPLHF. CDR3 sequence (DNA): TGTGCCAGCAGCTTAGGGGCCGGGACAGCGAATTCACCCCTCCACTTT.